Below, one T cell receptor beta chain is given with its context. Its cognate antigen is unknown. Germline values: CDR1 MNHEY, CDR2 SVGEGT. Trimming took 2 bases from V and 3 from J; bases not matched to a gene: 7. The CDR3 has 15 residues. TCRdb independently ran MiXCR on the reads; one entry per CDR3 protein. The sample includes fewer than 200,000 distinct CDR3 sequences, 20% to 25% of them seen just once. The data belong to a study of T cell repertoires in cytomegalovirus infection. Study details: Public TCR beta signatures marked donors with CMV infection and the matching HLA.

This receptor was identified in a human donor in good health (CMV status not recorded). Some clones in this sample may be carry-over from other donors' samples. The chain uses TRBV6-2 or TRBV6-3 and TRBJ2-7, with TRBD1 matching over 7 bases. Sequencing was performed on CD8+ T cells from cultured PBMCs, taken from culture after CMV antigen stimulation. The CDR3 coding sequence is TGTGCCAGCAGTTACCCTCGGGACAGAGACTACGAGCAGTACTTC. It is translated as CASSYPRDRDYEQYF.